The 9 T cell receptor beta chains below were found in one sample sequenced in a study of response to subunit inactivated influenza vaccine. A single record per CDR3 protein comes from TCRdb applying MiXCR to the RT-PCR reads. The sample holds 700,000 to 900,000 distinct CDR3 sequences, 21% seen once. The specimen comprised PBMCs from blood, sampled around 5 days after vaccination. The receptors were gathered from a man aged 45-65 years who received an inactivated influenza vaccine.

This clonotype has only a few counts. The rearrangement uses TRBV7-2 and TRBJ2-1; 8 positions agree with TRBD2. This CDR3 is 17 amino acids long. Germline V gives CDR1 SGHTA, CDR2 FQGNSA. Unmatched junction bases numbered 8, after V lost 3 bases and J lost 1 base. The CDR3 sequence: CASSFLSGGGSYNEQFF. In DNA form, the CDR3 reads TGTGCCAGCAGCTTTCTCAGCGGGGGTGGGTCCTACAATGAGCAGTTCTTC.

This clonotype was detected a few times. This chain links TRBV7-8 with TRBJ1-2; D remains unclear. The V and J ends lost 2 bases and 5 bases respectively, with 9 bases between them. Germline V gene data show CDR1 as SGHVS and CDR2 as FQNEAQ. The CDR3 is 13 amino acids. The CDR3 DNA follows: TGTGCCAGCAGCTTATTCGAAGGATATGGCTACACCTTC. It codes for CASSLFEGYGYTF.

This clonotype was counted between two and nine times. The chain recombines TRBV11-2 with TRBJ2-2, with 8 bases aligning to TRBD1. Germline CDR1 is SGHAT and CDR2 is FQNNGV. Trimming cost V 11 bases and J 1 base; bases outside gene matches: 6. The CDR3 covers 14 residues. The CDR3 loop reads CACPGTGNTGELFF. CDR3 sequence (DNA): TGTGCCTGCCCCGGGACAGGGAACACCGGGGAGCTGTTTTTT.

This clonotype appeared many times. This chain connects TRBV20-1 to TRBJ1-1; 7 nucleotides agree with TRBD1. The CDR3 has 13 amino acids. Germline V gives CDR1 DFQATT, CDR2 SNEGSKA (reference sequence). Germline trimming cut 3 bases from V and 4 bases from J; bases unmatched to any gene: 5. CDR3 bases: TGCAGTGCTAGTTGGGACAGACTCACTGAAGCTTTCTTT. Residues: CSASWDRLTEAFF.

This clonotype was counted a few times. The rearrangement links TRBV7-6 to TRBJ2-7; the D gene could be TRBD1 or TRBD2 (5 bases each). CDR1 is SGHVS and CDR2 is FNYEAQ in the germline V gene. The V gene lost 5 bases and the J gene lost 3 bases, with 14 bases spanning the gap. The CDR3 is made up of 14 amino acids. The CDR3 loop reads CASSPGAKVYEQYF. The CDR3 coding sequence is TGTGCCAGCAGCCCCGGGGCAAAGGTCTACGAGCAGTACTTC.

This clonotype was counted only a few times. This chain links TRBV11-2 with TRBJ2-5, with D possibly being TRBD2 (6 bases). Germline CDR1 is SGHAT and CDR2 is FQNNGV. The CDR3 length is 15 residues. Between the trimmed V and J ends, which lost 2 bases and 7 bases, there was a span of 17 bases. The CDR3 region is CASSLYGGRAGTQYF. The CDR3 DNA sequence: TGTGCCAGCAGCTTATACGGGGGTAGGGCGGGGACCCAGTACTTC. The full variable domain, its missing parts supplied by reference TRBV11-2 and TRBJ2-5, is EAGVAQSPRYKIIEKRQSVAFWCNPISGHATLYWYQQILGQGPKLLIQFQNNGVVDDSQLPKDRFSAERLKGVDSTLKIQPAKLEDSAVYLCASSLYGGRAGTQYFGPGTRLLVL.

This chain connects TRBV6-1 to TRBJ2-1, with 7 bases fitting TRBD1. Looked up from germline, CDR1 is MNHNS and CDR2 is SASEGT. Trimming cost V 5 bases and J 3 bases; bases outside gene matches: 16. The CDR3 runs to 18 residues. This CDR3 is CASSRAGQASSLYNEQFF. As DNA, the CDR3 is TGTGCCAGCAGTCGAGCAGGACAGGCCTCTTCGCTCTACAATGAGCAGTTCTTC.

This chain joins TRBV7-6 and TRBJ2-7; possible D gene TRBD1, 6 bases. V lost 5 bases to trimming and J lost 2 bases, with 13 bases between them. Germline assignment: CDR1 SGHVS and CDR2 FNYEAQ. The CDR3 has 14 amino acids. This chain's CDR3 is CASSRTVDTYEQYF. In DNA form, the CDR3 reads TGTGCCAGCAGCCGGACAGTTGATACCTACGAGCAGTACTTC.

In its sample, this clonotype was seen a few times. This chain joins TRBV20-1 and TRBJ2-1; D ambiguous. The CDR3 covers 13 residues. The V gene lost 3 bases and the J gene lost 4 bases, with 10 bases spanning the gap. Germline V gene sequence: CDR1 DFQATT, CDR2 SNEGSKA (reference sequence). CDR3 protein: CSARVMRYNEQFF. In DNA form, the CDR3 reads TGCAGTGCTAGGGTGATGAGATACAATGAGCAGTTCTTC.